The next 28 T cell receptor beta chains were all read from a single sample in a study of T-cell reconstitution after alpha-beta-depleted transplantation in children (TCRdb year 2016). The library was prepared using PCR. The listed sequencing device is Illumina HiSeq 2500. TCR library preparation used molecular barcoding, with unique molecular identifiers applied to normalize quantification of the TCRbeta repertoire. TCRdb's own reprocessing of the public reads used fastp at Q25 and MiXCR and kept productive beta chains. Merged by CDR3 protein, the rows form single entries marked with the most common genes and DNA. This sample gives about 640,000 distinct CDR3 sequences in total; roughly 17% of them show up just once. The ten largest clones represent approximately 1% of the sample. This sample comprised PBMCs from the stem cell graft donor, obtained from the stem cell graft. The receptor set was obtained from a human donor who donated a stem cell graft to a child with acute myeloid leukemia.

V gene TRBV10-3 combines with J gene TRBJ1-2; D is ambiguous. The germline V gene has CDR1 ENHRY and CDR2 SYGVKD. Trimming took off 10 bases at V and 0 bases at J, with 12 bases between the two ends. The CDR3 totals 13 residues. For the CDR3, the DNA is TGTGCCACCGAGGACGGGACTAACTATGGCTACACCTTC. This encodes CATEDGTNYGYTF.

This clonotype occurred many times. The chain has TRBV6-1 and TRBJ1-2, with D uncertain. The CDR3 contains 12 residues. Looked up from germline, CDR1 is MNHNS and CDR2 is SASEGT. V was cut by 11 bases and J by 6 bases, with 16 bases left in between. CDR3: CAGFDGQDGYTF. The CDR3 nucleotides read TGTGCCGGATTCGACGGGCAGGATGGCTACACCTTC.

This clonotype came up many times. The chain combines TRBV4-2 with TRBJ2-2; D is undetermined. The CDR3 sequence is 13 residues long. CDR1 and CDR2 (germline): LGHNA, YNFKEQ. V shed 4 bases and J shed 3 bases, with 6 bases lying between them. CDR3 DNA sequence: TGTGCCAGCAGCCCGACTTACACCGGGGAGCTGTTTTTT. Translated: CASSPTYTGELFF.

The chain recombines TRBV7-8 with TRBJ1-5; no clear D. Trimming cost V 2 bases and J 9 bases, with 11 bases left between them. Germline V gene data show CDR1 as SGHVS and CDR2 as FQNEAQ. This CDR3 is 13 amino acids long. The CDR3 spells CASSLTVSAPQHF. As DNA, the CDR3 is TGTGCCAGCAGCTTAACTGTCTCGGCGCCCCAGCATTTT.

This clonotype was recorded many times. DNA for the CDR3: TGTGCCATCAGTGAGTCAACTGGGGGCGTCCCCTACAATGAGCAGTTCTTC. This translates into CAISESTGGVPYNEQFF. The chain has TRBV10-3 and TRBJ2-1; D may be TRBD1 (6 bases). Trimming pared 0 bases from V and 2 bases from J, leaving 14 bases between. The CDR3 extends over 17 amino acids. Germline V gene lookup returns CDR1 ENHRY and CDR2 SYGVKD.

The chain has TRBV18 and TRBJ2-5, with TRBD2 as a possible D gene (6 bases). The CDR3 is 14 residues long. Germline V gene sequence: CDR1 KGHSH, CDR2 LQKENI. V lost 5 bases to trimming and J lost 5 bases, with 15 bases between them. The DNA for the CDR3 is TGTGCCAGCTCATGGGACTCAAGTCAGGAGACCCAGTACTTC. Protein: CASSWDSSQETQYF.

The chain is built from TRBV7-2 and TRBJ1-5; 10 nucleotides align to TRBD1. The CDR3 loop spans 15 amino acids. J lost 6 bases, V lost 5 bases, and 7 bases had no gene match. Germline V gene data show CDR1 as SGHTA and CDR2 as FQGNSA. DNA for the CDR3: TGTGCCAGCAGCCTCGACAGGGGGCTAACTCAGCCCCAGCATTTT. Translation: CASSLDRGLTQPQHF.

The CDR3 DNA reads TGTGCCAGCAGCTCGCCAGAGGGTGATACCGAGACCCAGTACTTC. This sequence encodes CASSSPEGDTETQYF. The gene calls are TRBV7-9 and TRBJ2-5; maybe TRBD2 (5 bases). V was pared by 4 bases and J by 5 bases, with 17 bases between. The CDR3 consists of 15 residues. Germline assignment: CDR1 SEHNR and CDR2 FQNEAQ (reference sequence).

The chain recombines TRBV9 with TRBJ1-2, with TRBD1 matching 8 bases. The CDR3 spans 16 residues. Germline CDR1 and CDR2: SGDLS and YYNGEE. V was clipped by 3 bases and J by 1 base; unmatched bases: 8. CDR3 DNA: TGTGCCAGCAGCGCACAACAGGGGGGTCTTAACTATGGCTACACCTTC. It specifies CASSAQQGGLNYGYTF.

The rearrangement uses TRBV7-2 and TRBJ1-1, with unresolved D. The CDR3 consists of 15 residues. Germline V gene data show CDR1 as SGHTA and CDR2 as FQGNSA. V was shortened by 1 base and J by 7 bases, with 16 bases between the two germline ends. The CDR3 DNA sequence: TGTGCCAGCAGCTTAGGGCTTATCTCGGCTGGTGAAGCTTTCTTT. This codes for CASSLGLISAGEAFF.

This clonotype turned up a few times. The rearrangement links TRBV7-2 to TRBJ2-3, with 11 bases matching TRBD2. The CDR3 runs 16 residues. Germline CDR1 and CDR2: SGHTA and FQGNSA. The ends lost 5 bases at V and 4 bases at J; junction bases unmatched: 8. The CDR3 nucleotides are TGTGCCAGCAGCCTACTAGCGGGGGCCTACGCAGATACGCAGTATTTT. Amino acid sequence: CASSLLAGAYADTQYF.

This chain joins TRBV11-2 and TRBJ1-4; a weak D match, TRBD1 (5 bases). This CDR3 contains 13 residues. CDR1 is SGHAT, CDR2 FQNNGV, per germline. V was pared by 6 bases and J by 8 bases, with 13 bases between. As DNA, the CDR3 is TGTGCCAGCAGTTCAGCGGGGGAGGAAAAACTGTTTTTT. It is translated as CASSSAGEEKLFF.

The J gene is TRBJ1-1, the V gene TRBV21-1; TRBD1 is the table's D call, not checked against the DNA. TRBV21-1 is recorded as a pseudogene. The CDR3 sequence is 10 residues long. The CDR3 DNA follows: TGTGCCAGCAGCCCCTGGAAGGCTTTCTTT. Its protein is CASSPWKAFF.

About this clonotype: Since a much larger clone is just one base distant, this may be a read error. V and J are TRBV6-5 and TRBJ2-1, with TRBD2 matching 8 bases. The V gene end was trimmed by 2 bases and the J gene end by 7 bases; junction bases not matched to a gene: 7. Per the germline V gene, CDR1 is MNHEY and CDR2 is SVGAGI. The CDR3 has 15 amino acids. The CDR3 DNA is TGTGCCAGCAGTTACGGACTAGCCGAGGGGAATGAGCAGTTCTTC. Its translation: CASSYGLAEGNEQFF.

This clonotype was picked up many times. The CDR3 is CASSRTASYEQYV. The DNA of the CDR3 is TGTGCCAGCAGCCGGACCGCCTCCTACGAGCAGTACGTC. V usage is TRBV7-2 and J usage is TRBJ2-7; D is unresolved. The CDR3 covers 13 residues. Trimming stripped 5 bases from V and 0 bases from J, with 8 bases between. Germline CDR1 SGHTA, CDR2 FQGNSA.

In this sample, this clonotype turned up many times. In nucleotides, the CDR3 is TGTGCCATCAACTCCGGGACAGAAGTTAACTATGGCTACACCTTC. Its translation: CAINSGTEVNYGYTF. This chain uses TRBV10-3 with TRBJ1-2, with 7 positions matching TRBD1. The V segment lost 7 bases and the J segment 1 base; nucleotides outside the gene matches: 9. Looked up from germline, CDR1 is ENHRY and CDR2 is SYGVKD. The CDR3 has 15 residues.

This clonotype came up many times. The chain combines TRBV20-1 with TRBJ2-3; 7 bases are shared with TRBD1. The germline V gene has CDR1 DFQATT and CDR2 SNEGSKA (reference sequence). V lost 0 bases and J lost 2; bases outside the gene matches: 5. The CDR3 is 15 residues long. In DNA form, the CDR3 reads TGCAGTGCTAGAGATTGGGACAGACCCACAGATACGCAGTATTTT. It is translated as CSARDWDRPTDTQYF.

This clonotype was recorded many times. The V and J genes are TRBV12-3 or TRBV12-4 and TRBJ2-1; maybe TRBD1 (6 bases). V lost 3 bases, J lost 5 bases, and 8 bases lay in between. The CDR3 totals 13 residues. CDR3 coding DNA: TGTGCCAGCAGTTTTACAGGGAACAATGAGCAGTTCTTC. As protein: CASSFTGNNEQFF.

The sample holds many counts of this clonotype. The chain is built from TRBV7-2 and TRBJ1-5, with 8 positions matching TRBD1. V trimming: 4 bases; J trimming: 8 bases; junction bases outside the gene matches: 7. The CDR3 is made up of 14 amino acids. The V gene's germline CDR1 is SGHTA and CDR2 FQGNSA. CDR3 residues: CASSSRTGSKPQHF. CDR3 bases: TGTGCCAGCAGCTCAAGGACAGGGTCAAAGCCCCAGCATTTT.

At least ten counts were recorded for this clonotype. As DNA, the CDR3 is TGCAGTGCTAGAGATGTGGGGACAGGGTCACATGAGCAGTTCTTC. This sequence encodes CSARDVGTGSHEQFF. The genes are TRBV20-1 and TRBJ2-1; TRBD1 agrees at 9 bases. Germline CDR1 reads DFQATT; CDR2 reads SNEGSKA (reference sequence). This CDR3 is 15 amino acids long. V gave up 0 bases and J gave up 8 bases; unmatched junction bases: 8.

On this clonotype: A much larger clone is a single base away; this may be a read error. The chain links TRBV20-1 to TRBJ1-4, with D unclear. The CDR3 totals 14 residues. The germline V gene has CDR1 DFQATT and CDR2 SNEGSKA (reference sequence). With 1 base removed from V and 6 bases from J, the gap between germline ends came to 12 bases. This chain's CDR3 is CSARAPVQYEKLFF. The CDR3 DNA reads TGCAGTGCTAGAGCGCCGGTACAGTATGAAAAACTGTTTTTT.

About this clonotype: This likely traces to a read error, being one base from a far larger clone. This likely comes from a read error, as the CDR3 has no conserved phenylalanine or tryptophan at its end. The rearrangement links TRBV24-1 to TRBJ1-5, with D hard to call. The germline V and J ends were trimmed by 1 base and 7 bases, with 4 bases remaining between them. Per the germline V gene, CDR1 is KGHDR and CDR2 is SFDVKD. The CDR3 totals 12 residues. CDR3 sequence (DNA): TGTGCCACCAGTGATTTAGGGCAGCCCCAGCATGTT. Translating it yields CATSDLGQPQHV.

This clonotype was detected a few times. V is TRBV27 and J is TRBJ2-7; D may be TRBD1 (5 bases). The V end lost 2 bases, the J end lost 2 bases, and 10 bases lay between the germline ends. The CDR3 extends over 14 amino acids. The germline V gene has CDR1 MNHEY and CDR2 SMNVEV (reference sequence). The CDR3 DNA reads TGTGCCAGCAGTTTAAGAGCAGGGCCCTACGAGCAGTACTTC. This translates into CASSLRAGPYEQYF.

This clonotype was observed many times. The rearrangement joins TRBV6-2 or TRBV6-3 to TRBJ1-5, with a weak D call TRBD1 (6 bases). The germline CDR1 and CDR2 sequences are MNHEY and SVGEGT. Between the trimmed V and J ends, which lost 4 bases and 7 bases, there was a span of 14 bases. The CDR3 spans 14 residues. The chain's CDR3 is CASSSTGWNQPQHF. The CDR3 nucleotides read TGTGCCAGCAGTTCGACAGGTTGGAACCAGCCCCAGCATTTT.

This chain links TRBV10-3 with TRBJ1-2, with TRBD1 as a possible D gene (5 bases). CDR3 length equals 14 residues. Germline assignment: CDR1 ENHRY and CDR2 SYGVKD. Between the trimmed V and J ends, which lost 10 bases and 6 bases, there was a span of 21 bases. In nucleotides, the CDR3 is TGTGCCACCCGGCCGGGGGAGGTCGTAGATGGCTACACCTTC. Its protein product is CATRPGEVVDGYTF.

This clonotype came up many times. This sequence joins TRBV7-2 and TRBJ2-3; D may be TRBD1 (6 bases). The CDR3 has 17 residues. V lost 2 bases, J lost 1 base, and 16 bases lay in between. Germline values: CDR1 SGHTA, CDR2 FQGNSA. The chain's CDR3 is CASSLPSQGRRTDTQYF. The CDR3 DNA reads TGTGCCAGCAGCTTACCCTCACAGGGCCGGCGCACAGATACGCAGTATTTT.

This clonotype appeared many times. This sequence joins TRBV5-1 and TRBJ2-2, with 12 nucleotides matching TRBD2. The CDR3 extends over 17 amino acids. J was trimmed by 0 bases and V by 1 base; bases with no gene match: 1. Per germline, CDR1 SGHRS and CDR2 YFSETQ. Here the CDR3 DNA reads TGCGCCAGCAGCTTGACTAGCGGGGGGTCGAACACCGGGGAGCTGTTTTTT. Encoded protein: CASSLTSGGSNTGELFF. Full variable domain (outside the CDR3, taken from reference TRBV5-1 and TRBJ2-2): KAGVTQTPRYLIKTRGQQVTLSCSPISGHRSVSWYQQTPGQGLQFLFEYFSETQRNKGNFPGRFSGRQFSNSRSEMNVSTLELGDSALYLCASSLTSGGSNTGELFFGEGSRLTVL.

This clonotype was found many times. The chain links TRBV20-1 to TRBJ2-5; 7 bases line up with TRBD2. V was pared by 6 bases and J by 4 bases, with 17 bases of the junction left unmatched. This CDR3 has 16 residues. Germline CDR1 and CDR2: DFQATT and SNEGSKA (reference sequence). The CDR3 DNA is TGCAGTGCCATACACACAAGGGCAGGGAGGGGAGAGACCCAGTACTTC. Translating it yields CSAIHTRAGRGETQYF.